This note documents a single T cell receptor (beta chain) sequence. The data derive from a study of shared clonotypes between healthy human individuals. CDR1 GTSNPN and CDR2 SVGIG come from the germline V gene (reference sequence). The J segment lost 5 bases and the V segment lost 6 bases, leaving 23 bases of the junction unmatched. The CDR3 is made up of 18 amino acids. Profiling relied on immunoSEQ multiplex PCR, and the TCRdb table lists in-frame clones only, not all of them. Of roughly 2.1 million clones detected, just over 90% appear once; the ten largest clones hold roughly 1.7%. CD45RO-negative cells were positively selected for CCR7, leaving out terminally differentiated effector memory CD45RA+ cells.

The rearrangement joins TRBV30 to TRBJ2-7; 9 nucleotides align to TRBD2. Sequenced input: naive CD8+ T cells from PBMCs. This TCR was recovered from a young man in good health. Some clones in this sample may be carry-over from other donors' samples. The CDR3 reads CACTIPSHRAGGKDEQYF. DNA of the CDR3: TGTGCCTGCACTATCCCGAGCCACCGAGCGGGAGGAAAGGACGAGCAGTACTTC.